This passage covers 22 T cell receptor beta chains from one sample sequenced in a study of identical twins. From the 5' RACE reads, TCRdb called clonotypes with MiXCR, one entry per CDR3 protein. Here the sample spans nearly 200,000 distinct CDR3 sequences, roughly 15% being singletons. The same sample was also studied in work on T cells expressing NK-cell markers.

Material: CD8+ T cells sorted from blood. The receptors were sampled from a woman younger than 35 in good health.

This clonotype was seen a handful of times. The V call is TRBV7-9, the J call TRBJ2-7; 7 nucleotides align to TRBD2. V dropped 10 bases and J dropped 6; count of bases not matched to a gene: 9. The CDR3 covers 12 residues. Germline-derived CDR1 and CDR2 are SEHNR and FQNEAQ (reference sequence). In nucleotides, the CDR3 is TGTGCCACATGGACGGAGCGGGGCGAGCAGTACTTC. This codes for CATWTERGEQYF. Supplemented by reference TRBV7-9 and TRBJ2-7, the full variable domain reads DTGVSQNPRHKITKRGQNVTFRCDPISEHNRLYWYRQTLGQGPEFLTYFQNEAQLEKSRLLSDRFSAERPKGSFSTLEIQRTEQGDSAMYLCATWTERGEQYFGPGTRLTVT.

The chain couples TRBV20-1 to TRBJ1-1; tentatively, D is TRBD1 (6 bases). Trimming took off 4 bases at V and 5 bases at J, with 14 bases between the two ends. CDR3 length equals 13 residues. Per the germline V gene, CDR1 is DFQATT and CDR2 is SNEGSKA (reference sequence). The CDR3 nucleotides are TGCAGTGCTACAAGCAGGGGTTATACTGAAGCTTTCTTT. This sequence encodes CSATSRGYTEAFF.

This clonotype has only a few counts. The CDR3 here is CASSLLIPGQGAETQYF. The CDR3 nucleotides read TGCGCCAGCAGCTTGTTAATCCCGGGACAGGGGGCCGAGACCCAGTACTTC. The chain combines TRBV5-1 with TRBJ2-5; 12 bases match TRBD1. This CDR3 contains 17 residues. The germline CDR1 and CDR2 sequences are SGHRS and YFSETQ. V shed 1 base, J shed 5 bases, and the junction held 9 bases outside the gene matches.

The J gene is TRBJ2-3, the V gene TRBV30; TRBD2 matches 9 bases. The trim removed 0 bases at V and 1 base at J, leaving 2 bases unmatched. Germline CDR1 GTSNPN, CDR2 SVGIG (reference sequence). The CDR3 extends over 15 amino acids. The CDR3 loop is CAWSVAGGGTDTQYF. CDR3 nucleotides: TGTGCCTGGAGTGTAGCGGGAGGAGGCACAGATACGCAGTATTTT. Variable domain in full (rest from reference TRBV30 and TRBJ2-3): SQTIHQWPATLVQPVGSPLSLECTVEGTSNPNLYWYRQAAGRGLQLLFYSVGIGQISSEVPQNLSASRPQDRQFILSSKKLLLSDSGFYLCAWSVAGGGTDTQYFGPGTRLTVL.

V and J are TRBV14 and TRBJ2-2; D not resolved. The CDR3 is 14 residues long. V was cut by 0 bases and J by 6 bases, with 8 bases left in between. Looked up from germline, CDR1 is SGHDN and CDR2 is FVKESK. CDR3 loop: CASSQEYGSGELFF. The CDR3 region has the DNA TGTGCCAGCAGCCAAGAATACGGGTCCGGGGAGCTGTTTTTT.

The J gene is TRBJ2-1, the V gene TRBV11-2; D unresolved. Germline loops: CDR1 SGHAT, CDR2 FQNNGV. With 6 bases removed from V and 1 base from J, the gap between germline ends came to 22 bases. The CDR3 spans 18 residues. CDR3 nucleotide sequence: TGTGCCAGCAGTCGCCCTCTTGGTCTGGCGGCTTCCTACAATGAGCAGTTCTTC. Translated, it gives CASSRPLGLAASYNEQFF.

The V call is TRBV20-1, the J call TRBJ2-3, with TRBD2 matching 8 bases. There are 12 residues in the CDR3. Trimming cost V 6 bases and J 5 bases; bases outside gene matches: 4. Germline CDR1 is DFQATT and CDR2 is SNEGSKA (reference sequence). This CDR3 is CSAPRGVDTQYF. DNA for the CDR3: TGCAGTGCCCCGCGGGGGGTAGATACGCAGTATTTT.

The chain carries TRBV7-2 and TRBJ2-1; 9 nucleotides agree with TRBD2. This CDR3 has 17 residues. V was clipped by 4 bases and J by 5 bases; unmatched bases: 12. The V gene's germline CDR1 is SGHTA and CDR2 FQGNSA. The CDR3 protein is CASSSTSSGIFHNEQFF. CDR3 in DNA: TGTGCCAGCAGCTCCACCTCTAGCGGGATTTTCCACAATGAGCAGTTCTTC.

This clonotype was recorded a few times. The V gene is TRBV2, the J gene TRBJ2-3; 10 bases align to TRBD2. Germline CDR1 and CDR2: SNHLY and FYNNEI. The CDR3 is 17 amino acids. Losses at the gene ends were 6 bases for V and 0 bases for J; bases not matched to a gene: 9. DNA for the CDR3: TGTGCCAGCAGCGAATCCGGGACTAGCGCGAGCACAGATACGCAGTATTTT. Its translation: CASSESGTSASTDTQYF.

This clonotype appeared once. Written as DNA, the CDR3 is TGTGCCAGCAGCATTACCAGGGAAGAGACCCAGTACTTC. It codes for CASSITREETQYF. This chain links TRBV5-4 with TRBJ2-5; D might be TRBD1 (5 bases). Germline values: CDR1 SGHNT, CDR2 YYREEE (reference sequence). Trimming removed 4 bases from V and 3 bases from J, with 10 bases in between. CDR3 length equals 13 residues.

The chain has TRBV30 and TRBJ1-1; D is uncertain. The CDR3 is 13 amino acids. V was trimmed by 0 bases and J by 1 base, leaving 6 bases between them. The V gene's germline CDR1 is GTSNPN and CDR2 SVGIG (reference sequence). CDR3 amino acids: CAWSVWGNTEAFF. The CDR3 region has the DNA TGTGCCTGGAGTGTTTGGGGGAACACTGAAGCTTTCTTT. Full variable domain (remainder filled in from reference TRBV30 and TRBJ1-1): SQTIHQWPATLVQPVGSPLSLECTVEGTSNPNLYWYRQAAGRGLQLLFYSVGIGQISSEVPQNLSASRPQDRQFILSSKKLLLSDSGFYLCAWSVWGNTEAFFGQGTRLTVV.

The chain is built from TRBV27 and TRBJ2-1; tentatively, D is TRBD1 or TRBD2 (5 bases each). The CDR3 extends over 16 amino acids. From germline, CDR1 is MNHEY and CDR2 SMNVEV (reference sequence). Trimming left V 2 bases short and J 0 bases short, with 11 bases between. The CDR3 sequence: CASSLGWGSSYNEQFF. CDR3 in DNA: TGTGCCAGCAGTTTAGGTTGGGGGAGCTCCTACAATGAGCAGTTCTTC.

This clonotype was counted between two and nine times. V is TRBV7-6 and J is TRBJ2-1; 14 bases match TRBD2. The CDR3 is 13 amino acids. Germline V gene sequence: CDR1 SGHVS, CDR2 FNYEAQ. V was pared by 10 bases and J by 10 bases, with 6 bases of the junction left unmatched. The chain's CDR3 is CATGLAGGEEQFF. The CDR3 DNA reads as TGTGCCACTGGACTAGCGGGAGGAGAGGAGCAGTTCTTC.

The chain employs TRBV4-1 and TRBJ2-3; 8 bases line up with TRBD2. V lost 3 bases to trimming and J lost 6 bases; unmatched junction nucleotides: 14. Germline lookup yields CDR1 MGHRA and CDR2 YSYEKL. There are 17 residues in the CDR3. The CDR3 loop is CASSQIQRGGASDTQYF. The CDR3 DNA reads TGCGCCAGCAGCCAGATACAACGGGGGGGGGCCTCGGATACGCAGTATTTT.

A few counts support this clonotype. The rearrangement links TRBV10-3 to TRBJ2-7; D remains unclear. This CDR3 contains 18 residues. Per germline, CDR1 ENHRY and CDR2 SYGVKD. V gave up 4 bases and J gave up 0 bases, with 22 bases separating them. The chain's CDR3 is CAISGSPQGTRYSYEQYF. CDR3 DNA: TGTGCCATCAGTGGATCCCCGCAAGGAACAAGGTACTCCTACGAGCAGTACTTC.

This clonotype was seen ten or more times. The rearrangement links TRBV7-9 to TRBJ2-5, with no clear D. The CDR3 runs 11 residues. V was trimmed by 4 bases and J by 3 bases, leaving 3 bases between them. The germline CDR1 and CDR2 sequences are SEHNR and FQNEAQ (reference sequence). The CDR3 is CASSSEETQYF. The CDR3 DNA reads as TGTGCCAGCAGCTCGGAAGAGACCCAGTACTTC.

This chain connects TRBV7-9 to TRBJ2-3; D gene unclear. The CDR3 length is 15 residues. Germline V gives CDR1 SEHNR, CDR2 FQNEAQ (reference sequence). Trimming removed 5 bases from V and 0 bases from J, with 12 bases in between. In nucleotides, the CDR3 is TGTGCCAGCAGCGTACTGGTAGGGAGCACAGATACGCAGTATTTT. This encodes CASSVLVGSTDTQYF.

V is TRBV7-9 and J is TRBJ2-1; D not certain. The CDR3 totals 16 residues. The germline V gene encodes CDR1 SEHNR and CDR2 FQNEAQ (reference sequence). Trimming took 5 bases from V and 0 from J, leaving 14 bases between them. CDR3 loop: CASSPRGESSYNEQFF. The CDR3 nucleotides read TGTGCCAGCAGCCCCCGTGGGGAAAGCTCCTACAATGAGCAGTTCTTC. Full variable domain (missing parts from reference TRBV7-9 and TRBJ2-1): DTGVSQNPRHKITKRGQNVTFRCDPISEHNRLYWYRQTLGQGPEFLTYFQNEAQLEKSRLLSDRFSAERPKGSFSTLEIQRTEQGDSAMYLCASSPRGESSYNEQFFGPGTRLTVL.

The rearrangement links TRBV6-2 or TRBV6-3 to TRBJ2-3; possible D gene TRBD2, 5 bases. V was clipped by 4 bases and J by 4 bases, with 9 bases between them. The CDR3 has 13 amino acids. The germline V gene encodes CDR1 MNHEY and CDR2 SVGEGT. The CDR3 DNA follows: TGTGCCAGCAGTTCTTACGGGGCAGATACGCAGTATTTT. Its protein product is CASSSYGADTQYF.

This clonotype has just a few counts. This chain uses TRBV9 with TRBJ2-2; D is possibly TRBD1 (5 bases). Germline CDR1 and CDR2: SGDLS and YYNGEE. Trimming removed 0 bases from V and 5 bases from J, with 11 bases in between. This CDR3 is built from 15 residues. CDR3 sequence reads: CASSVAGQGTGELFF. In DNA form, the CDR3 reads TGTGCCAGCAGCGTAGCCGGACAAGGGACCGGGGAGCTGTTTTTT.

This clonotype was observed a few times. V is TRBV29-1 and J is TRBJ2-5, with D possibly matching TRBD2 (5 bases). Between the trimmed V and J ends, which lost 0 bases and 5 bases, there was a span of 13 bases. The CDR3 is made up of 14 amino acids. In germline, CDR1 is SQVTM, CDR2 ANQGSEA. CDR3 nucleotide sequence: TGCAGCGTTGAAGAGCGGGCGAGGATGGAGACCCAGTACTTC. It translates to CSVEERARMETQYF.

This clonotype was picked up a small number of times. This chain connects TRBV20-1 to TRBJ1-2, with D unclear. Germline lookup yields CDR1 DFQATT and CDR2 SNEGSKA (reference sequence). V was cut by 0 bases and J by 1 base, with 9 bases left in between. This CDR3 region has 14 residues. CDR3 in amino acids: CSARDLAHNYGYTF. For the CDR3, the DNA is TGCAGTGCTAGAGATTTGGCACATAACTATGGCTACACCTTC.